This T cell receptor beta chain stems from a study of persistence of HIV-infected CD4 T cells. Study conclusions and caveats: Antigen-responding cells were enriched for degenerate expanded CDR3beta sequences. TCR analyses could not target the rare provirus-carrying CMV-responding cells.

In germline, CDR1 is MNHEY, CDR2 SMNVEV (reference sequence). The CDR3 runs 15 residues. V lost 2 bases, J lost 5 bases, and 3 bases stayed unmatched. The stimulus was an HIV-1 Gag 15-mer peptide pool, 0.8 to 1 ug/peptide/mL. Memory cells lacking CD40L and CD69 with high CD45RO were sorted. Sequencing used immunoSEQ version 4 in survey mode. Produced via immunoSEQ multiplex PCR; TCRdb's table is partial and in-frame only. The sample records tens of thousands of clones, roughly 77% being singletons. A note on this clone: Its antigen is currently unknown. The sample has other DNA sequences that encode this CDR3 too.

The chain carries TRBV27 and TRBJ1-4; TRBD1 agrees at 9 bases. The clonotype comes from an adult man with HIV who was CMV-seropositive. Sequenced here: CD4+ T cells sorted from PBMCs after roughly 20-hour stimulation, sampled from a patient who received antiretroviral therapy. The CDR3 here is CASSLVGQGNEKLFF. For the CDR3, the DNA is TGTGCCAGCAGTTTAGTAGGACAGGGGAATGAAAAACTGTTTTTT.